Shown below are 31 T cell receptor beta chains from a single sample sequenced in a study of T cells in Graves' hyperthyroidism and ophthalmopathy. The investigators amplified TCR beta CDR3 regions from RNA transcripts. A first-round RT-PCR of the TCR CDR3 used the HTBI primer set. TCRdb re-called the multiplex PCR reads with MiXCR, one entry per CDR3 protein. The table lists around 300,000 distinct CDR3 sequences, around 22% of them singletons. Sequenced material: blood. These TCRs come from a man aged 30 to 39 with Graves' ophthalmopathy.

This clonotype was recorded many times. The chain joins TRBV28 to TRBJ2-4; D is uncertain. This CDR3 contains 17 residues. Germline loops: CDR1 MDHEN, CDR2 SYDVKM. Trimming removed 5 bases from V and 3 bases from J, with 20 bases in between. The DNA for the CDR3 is TGTGCCAGCAGTACCTCGGTCGAACACGTCGGCAAAAACATTCAGTACTTC. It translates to CASSTSVEHVGKNIQYF. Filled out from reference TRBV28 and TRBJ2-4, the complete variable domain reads DVKVTQSSRYLVKRTGEKVFLECVQDMDHENMFWYRQDPGLGLRLIYFSYDVKMKEKGDIPEGYSVSREKKERFSLILESASTNQTSMYLCASSTSVEHVGKNIQYFGAGTRLSVL.

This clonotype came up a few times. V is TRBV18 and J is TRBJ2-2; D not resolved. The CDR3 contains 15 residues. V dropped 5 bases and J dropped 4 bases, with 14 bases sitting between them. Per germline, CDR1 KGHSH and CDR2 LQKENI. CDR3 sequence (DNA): TGTGCCAGCTCATTCCGGACCGGCTTCACCGGGGAGCTGTTTTTT. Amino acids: CASSFRTGFTGELFF.

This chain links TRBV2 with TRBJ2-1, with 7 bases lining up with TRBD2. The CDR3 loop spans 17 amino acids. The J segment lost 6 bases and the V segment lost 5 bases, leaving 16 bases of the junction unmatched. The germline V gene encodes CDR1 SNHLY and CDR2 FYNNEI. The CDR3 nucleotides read TGTGCCAGCAGTATCCGGACTAGTGGTTTCCCCCCCAATGAGCAGTTCTTC. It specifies CASSIRTSGFPPNEQFF.

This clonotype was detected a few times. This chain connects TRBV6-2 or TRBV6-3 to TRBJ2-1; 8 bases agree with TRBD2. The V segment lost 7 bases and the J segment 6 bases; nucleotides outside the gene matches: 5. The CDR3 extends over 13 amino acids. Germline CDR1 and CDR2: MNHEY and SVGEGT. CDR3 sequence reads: CASNLAGLNEQFF. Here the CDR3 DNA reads TGTGCCAGCAACCTAGCGGGTCTCAATGAGCAGTTCTTC.

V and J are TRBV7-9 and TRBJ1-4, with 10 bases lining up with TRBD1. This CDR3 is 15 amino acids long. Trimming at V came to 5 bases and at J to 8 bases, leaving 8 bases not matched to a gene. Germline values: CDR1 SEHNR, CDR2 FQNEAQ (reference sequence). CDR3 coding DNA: TGTGCCAGCAGCCCTCCGGGACAGGGGTACGAAAAACTGTTTTTT. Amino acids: CASSPPGQGYEKLFF.

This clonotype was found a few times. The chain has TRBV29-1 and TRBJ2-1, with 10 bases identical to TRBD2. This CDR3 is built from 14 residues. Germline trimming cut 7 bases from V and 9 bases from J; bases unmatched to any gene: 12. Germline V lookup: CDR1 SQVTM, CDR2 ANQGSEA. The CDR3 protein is CSASQSGRATEQFF. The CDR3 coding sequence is TGCAGCGCTAGCCAAAGCGGGAGGGCCACTGAGCAGTTCTTC.

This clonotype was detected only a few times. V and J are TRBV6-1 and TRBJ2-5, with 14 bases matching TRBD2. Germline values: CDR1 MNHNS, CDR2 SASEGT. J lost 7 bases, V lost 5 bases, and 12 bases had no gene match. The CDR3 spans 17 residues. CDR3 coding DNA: TGTGCCAGCAGTCCCCGGGGACTAGCGGGAGCCCCCGGGACCCAGTACTTC. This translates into CASSPRGLAGAPGTQYF.

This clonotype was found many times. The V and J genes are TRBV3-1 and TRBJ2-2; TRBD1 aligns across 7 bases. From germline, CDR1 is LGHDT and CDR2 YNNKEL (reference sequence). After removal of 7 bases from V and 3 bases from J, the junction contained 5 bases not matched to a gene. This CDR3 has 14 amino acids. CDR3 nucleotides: TGTGCCAGCACCCGGACAGGCGACACCGGGGAGCTGTTTTTT. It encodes CASTRTGDTGELFF.

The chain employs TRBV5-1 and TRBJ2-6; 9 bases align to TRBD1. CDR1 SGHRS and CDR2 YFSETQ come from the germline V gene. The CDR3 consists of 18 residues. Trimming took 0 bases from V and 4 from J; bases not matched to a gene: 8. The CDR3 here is CASSLAGQGNPGANVLTF. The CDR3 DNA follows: TGCGCCAGCAGCTTGGCGGGACAGGGCAACCCAGGGGCCAACGTCCTGACTTTC.

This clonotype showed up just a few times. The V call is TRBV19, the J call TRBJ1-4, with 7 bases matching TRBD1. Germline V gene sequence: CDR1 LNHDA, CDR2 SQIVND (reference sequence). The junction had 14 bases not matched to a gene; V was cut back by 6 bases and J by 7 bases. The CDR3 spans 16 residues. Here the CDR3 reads CASSRLKGQRSEKLFF. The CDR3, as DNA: TGTGCCAGTAGCCGTTTAAAGGGACAGCGATCTGAAAAACTGTTTTTT.

The CDR3 loop is CASSVAREQGPAFF. Written as DNA, the CDR3 is TGTGCCAGCAGCGTAGCGAGGGAACAGGGCCCGGCTTTCTTT. The chain has TRBV9 and TRBJ1-1; the D gene is possibly TRBD1 (6 bases). Germline V lookup: CDR1 SGDLS, CDR2 YYNGEE. There are 14 residues in the CDR3. V dropped 0 bases and J dropped 11 bases, with 17 bases sitting between them.

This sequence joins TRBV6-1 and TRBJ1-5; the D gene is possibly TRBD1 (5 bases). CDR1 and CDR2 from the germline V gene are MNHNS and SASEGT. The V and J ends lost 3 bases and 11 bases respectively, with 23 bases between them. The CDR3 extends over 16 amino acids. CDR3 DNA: TGTGCCAGCAGTGAGCTAATGGAGGGCGGGGGTGGAGCCCAGCATTTT. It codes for CASSELMEGGGGAQHF.

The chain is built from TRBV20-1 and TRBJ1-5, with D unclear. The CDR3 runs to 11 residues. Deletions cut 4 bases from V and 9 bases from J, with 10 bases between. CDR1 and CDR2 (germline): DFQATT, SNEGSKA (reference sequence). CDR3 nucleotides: TGCAGTGCTAAAGAGGGCGGGCCCCAGCATTTT. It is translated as CSAKEGGPQHF.

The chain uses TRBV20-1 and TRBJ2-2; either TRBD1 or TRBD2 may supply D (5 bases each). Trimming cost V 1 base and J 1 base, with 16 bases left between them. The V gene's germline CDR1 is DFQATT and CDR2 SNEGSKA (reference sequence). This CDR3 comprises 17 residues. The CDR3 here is CSARVKRGGQNTGELFF. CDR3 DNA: TGCAGTGCTAGAGTTAAGAGGGGCGGGCAGAACACCGGGGAGCTGTTTTTT.

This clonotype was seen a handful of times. The CDR3 DNA sequence: TGTGCCAGCAGGACGATGCAGGGTAGGAATCAGCCCCAGCATTTT. As protein: CASRTMQGRNQPQHF. J is TRBJ1-5 and V is TRBV27; TRBD1 might be the D (5 bases). The germline CDR1 and CDR2 sequences are MNHEY and SMNVEV (reference sequence). The CDR3 contains 15 residues. Between the trimmed V and J ends, which lost 6 bases and 4 bases, there was a span of 16 bases.

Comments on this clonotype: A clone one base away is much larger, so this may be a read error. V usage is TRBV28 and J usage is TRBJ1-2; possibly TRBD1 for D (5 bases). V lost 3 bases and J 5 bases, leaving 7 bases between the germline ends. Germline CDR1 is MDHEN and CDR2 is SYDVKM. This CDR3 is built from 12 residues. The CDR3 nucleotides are TGTGCCAGCAGTTTCAGGGAGTATGGCTACACCTTC. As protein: CASSFREYGYTF.

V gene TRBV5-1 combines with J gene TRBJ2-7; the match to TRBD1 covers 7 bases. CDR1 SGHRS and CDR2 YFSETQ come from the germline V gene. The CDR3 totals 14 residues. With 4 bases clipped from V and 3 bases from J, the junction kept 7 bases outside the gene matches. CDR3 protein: CASSPGQALYEQYF. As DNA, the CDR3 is TGCGCCAGCAGCCCAGGACAGGCGCTCTACGAGCAGTACTTC.

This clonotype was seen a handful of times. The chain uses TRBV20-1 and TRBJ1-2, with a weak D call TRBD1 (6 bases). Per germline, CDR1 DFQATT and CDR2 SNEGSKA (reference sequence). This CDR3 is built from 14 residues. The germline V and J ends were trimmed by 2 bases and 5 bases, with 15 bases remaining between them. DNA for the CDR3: TGCAGTGCTAGATCTTGGACAGCTAGTTATGGCTACACCTTC. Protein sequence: CSARSWTASYGYTF.

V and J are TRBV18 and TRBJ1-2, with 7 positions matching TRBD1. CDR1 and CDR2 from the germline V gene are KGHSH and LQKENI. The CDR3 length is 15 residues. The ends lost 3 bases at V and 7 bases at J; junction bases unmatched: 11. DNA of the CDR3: TGTGCCAGCTCACCCTCGGACAGGAAGCTCTTTGGCTACACCTTC. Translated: CASSPSDRKLFGYTF.

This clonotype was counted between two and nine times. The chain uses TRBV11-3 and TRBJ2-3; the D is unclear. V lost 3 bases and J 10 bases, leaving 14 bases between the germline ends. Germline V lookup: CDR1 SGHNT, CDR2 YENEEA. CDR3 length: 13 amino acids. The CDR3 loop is CASSFSPLAAQYF. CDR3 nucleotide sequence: TGTGCCAGCAGCTTTAGTCCCTTGGCGGCGCAGTATTTT.

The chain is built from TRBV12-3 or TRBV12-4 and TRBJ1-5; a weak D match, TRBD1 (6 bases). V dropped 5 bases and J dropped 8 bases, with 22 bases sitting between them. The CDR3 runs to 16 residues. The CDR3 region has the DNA TGTGCCAGCAGTCCAACAGGGAATCGGCATAATGAGCCCCAGCATTTT. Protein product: CASSPTGNRHNEPQHF.

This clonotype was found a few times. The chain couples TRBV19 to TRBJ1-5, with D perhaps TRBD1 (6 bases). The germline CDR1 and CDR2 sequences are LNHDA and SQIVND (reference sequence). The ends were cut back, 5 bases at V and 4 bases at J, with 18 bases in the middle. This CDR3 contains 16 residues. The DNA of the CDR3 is TGTGCCAGTAGTCCCCTACAGGGTGTGCGGAATCAGCCCCAGCATTTT. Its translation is CASSPLQGVRNQPQHF.

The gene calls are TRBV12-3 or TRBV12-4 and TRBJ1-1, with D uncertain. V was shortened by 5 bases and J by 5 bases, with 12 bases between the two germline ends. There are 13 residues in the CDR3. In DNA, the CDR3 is TGTGCCAGCAGTCCGGCAAGAGCTACTGAAGCTTTCTTT. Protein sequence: CASSPARATEAFF.

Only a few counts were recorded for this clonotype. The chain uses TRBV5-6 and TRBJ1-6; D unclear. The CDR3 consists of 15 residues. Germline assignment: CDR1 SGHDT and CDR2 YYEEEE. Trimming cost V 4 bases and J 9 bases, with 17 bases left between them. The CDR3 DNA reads TGTGCCAGCAGCCTAGGGCCCAGCCGGACTTCACCCCTCCACTTT. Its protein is CASSLGPSRTSPLHF.

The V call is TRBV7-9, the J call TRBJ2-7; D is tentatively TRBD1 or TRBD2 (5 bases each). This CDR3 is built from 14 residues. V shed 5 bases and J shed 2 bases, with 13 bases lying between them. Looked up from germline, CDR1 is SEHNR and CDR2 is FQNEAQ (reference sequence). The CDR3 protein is CASSPPGRTYEQYF. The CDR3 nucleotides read TGTGCCAGCAGCCCTCCGGGACGGACCTACGAGCAGTACTTC.

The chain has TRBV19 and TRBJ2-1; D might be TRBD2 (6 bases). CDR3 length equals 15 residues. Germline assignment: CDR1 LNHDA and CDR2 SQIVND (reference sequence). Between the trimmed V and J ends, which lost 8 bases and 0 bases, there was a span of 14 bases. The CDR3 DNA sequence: TGTGCCAGTTCGCAGGGCGGGGTCTCCTACAATGAGCAGTTCTTC. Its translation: CASSQGGVSYNEQFF.

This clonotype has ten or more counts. This CDR3 reads CASSTYQETQYF. The CDR3 region has the DNA TGTGCCAGCTCAACCTACCAAGAGACCCAGTACTTC. The chain combines TRBV18 with TRBJ2-5; D unresolved. Germline lookup yields CDR1 KGHSH and CDR2 LQKENI. The V end lost 5 bases, the J end lost 0 bases, and 4 bases lay between the germline ends. There are 12 residues in the CDR3. Supplemented by reference TRBV18 and TRBJ2-5, the full variable domain reads NAGVMQNPRHLVRRRGQEARLRCSPMKGHSHVYWYRQLPEEGLKFMVYLQKENIIDESGMPKERFSAEFPKEGPSILRIQQVVRGDSAAYFCASSTYQETQYFGPGTRLLVL.

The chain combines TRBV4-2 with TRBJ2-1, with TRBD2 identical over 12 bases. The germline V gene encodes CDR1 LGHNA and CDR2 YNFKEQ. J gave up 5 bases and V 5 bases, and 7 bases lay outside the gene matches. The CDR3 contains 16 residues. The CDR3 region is CASSTTLAGGNNEQFF. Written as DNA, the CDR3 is TGTGCCAGCAGCACGACCCTAGCGGGAGGGAACAATGAGCAGTTCTTC.

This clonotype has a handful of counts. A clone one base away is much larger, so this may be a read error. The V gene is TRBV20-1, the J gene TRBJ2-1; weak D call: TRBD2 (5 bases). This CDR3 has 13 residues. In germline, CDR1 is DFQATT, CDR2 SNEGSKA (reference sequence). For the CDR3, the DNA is TGCGGTGCTACCCGGGGTTACTACAATGAGCAGTTCTTC. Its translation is CGATRGYYNEQFF.

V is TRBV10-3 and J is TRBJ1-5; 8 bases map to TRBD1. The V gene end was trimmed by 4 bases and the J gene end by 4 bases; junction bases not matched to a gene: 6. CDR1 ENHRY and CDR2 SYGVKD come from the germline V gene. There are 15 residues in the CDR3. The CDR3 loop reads CAISAATGGNQPQHF. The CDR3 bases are TGTGCCATCAGTGCAGCAACAGGGGGAAATCAGCCCCAGCATTTT.

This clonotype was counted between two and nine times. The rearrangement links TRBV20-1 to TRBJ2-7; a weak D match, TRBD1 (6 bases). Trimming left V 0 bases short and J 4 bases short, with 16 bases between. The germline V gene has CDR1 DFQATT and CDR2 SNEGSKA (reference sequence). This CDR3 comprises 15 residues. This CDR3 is CSARDYQGLSYEQYF. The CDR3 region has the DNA TGCAGTGCTAGAGATTACCAGGGGCTGTCATACGAGCAGTACTTC.